This T cell receptor beta chain appears in the sequencing data of a study of T cells expressing NK-cell markers. cDNA encoding TCR beta was synthesized via 5'RACE template switching incorporating UMIs. TCRdb re-called the 5' RACE reads and gives one entry per CDR3 protein, without DNA. The table gives about 150,000 distinct CDR3 sequences; the top ten clones make up 12% of it. The CDR3 is 14 residues long. Per germline, CDR1 MNHEY and CDR2 SMNVEV (reference sequence). The chain is built from TRBV27 and TRBJ1-5. The receptor's source is a man younger than 35 in good health. The sample taken for sequencing was blood T cells: a sorted CD56 or NKG2C T cell subset, CD4+ or CD8+ T cells, or bulk PBMC T cells (not recorded which). CDR3 region: CASSMGLPNQPQHF.